Below, 20 T cell receptor beta chains from the same sample are listed, as sequenced in a study of shared clonotypes between healthy human individuals. Clones were read by immunoSEQ multiplex PCR, and TCRdb kept only the in-frame ones, dropping some. The table lists more than 2 million clones, approximately 95% of them singletons. Naive CD8 cells, CD45RO-negative and positively selected for CCR7, excluded terminally differentiated effector memory CD45RA+ cells. Sequenced input: naive CD8+ T cells sorted from blood. The receptors stem from a man in his late teens or twenties in good health.

A word on this clone: This specimen includes other DNA sequences encoding the same CDR3. The V call is TRBV6-5, the J call TRBJ1-1; D is possibly TRBD1 (6 bases). From germline, CDR1 is MNHEY and CDR2 SVGAGI. This CDR3 spans 13 amino acids. V lost 2 bases and J 5 bases, leaving 9 bases between the germline ends. The CDR3 region is CASSYAQGTEAFF. DNA for the CDR3: TGTGCCAGCAGTTACGCTCAGGGGACTGAAGCTTTCTTT.

This rearrangement joins TRBV4-3 to TRBJ2-1, with 8 nucleotides matching TRBD2. From germline, CDR1 is LGHNA and CDR2 YSLEER. The CDR3 sequence is 17 residues long. The V gene end was trimmed by 0 bases and the J gene end by 5 bases; junction bases not matched to a gene: 9. CDR3 in amino acids: CASSQDPSAGEDNEQFF. The CDR3 nucleotides are TGCGCCAGCAGCCAAGATCCGTCAGCGGGAGAGGACAATGAGCAGTTCTTC.

The V call is TRBV27, the J call TRBJ2-5; D call uncertain. The CDR3 extends over 14 amino acids. Trimming stripped 2 bases from V and 4 bases from J, with 11 bases between. Germline V gene sequence: CDR1 MNHEY, CDR2 SMNVEV (reference sequence). CDR3 protein: CASSLIGPGETQYF. CDR3 in DNA: TGTGCCAGCAGTTTAATCGGCCCGGGAGAGACCCAGTACTTC.

The V call is TRBV5-4, the J call TRBJ1-1; possible D gene TRBD1, 5 bases. The CDR3 covers 12 residues. Germline V gene lookup returns CDR1 SGHNT and CDR2 YYREEE (reference sequence). V dropped 4 bases and J dropped 1 base, with 5 bases sitting between them. In DNA, the CDR3 is TGTGCCAGCAGCCAGGGGAACACTGAAGCTTTCTTT. It codes for CASSQGNTEAFF.

This chain joins TRBV28 and TRBJ2-7, with D perhaps TRBD1 (5 bases). Trimming cost V 3 bases and J 2 bases, with 8 bases left between them. Germline V CDR1 and CDR2: MDHEN, SYDVKM. This CDR3 is built from 13 residues. This chain's CDR3 is CASSLGHTYEQYF. CDR3 nucleotides: TGTGCCAGCAGTTTGGGGCACACCTACGAGCAGTACTTC.

V and J are TRBV6-1 and TRBJ1-6; D not resolved. The CDR3 consists of 12 residues. V shed 1 base and J shed 14 bases, with 9 bases lying between them. The germline V gene encodes CDR1 MNHNS and CDR2 SASEGT. CDR3 sequence reads: CASSEVTPSLHF. CDR3 nucleotides: TGTGCCAGCAGTGAAGTGACCCCATCCCTCCACTTT.

This clone was seen only a few times. This sample includes further DNA sequences coding for the same CDR3. The chain carries TRBV7-9 and TRBJ2-7; weak D call: TRBD2 (5 bases). V lost 1 base, J lost 4 bases, and 8 bases lay in between. The CDR3 loop spans 13 amino acids. The germline CDR1 and CDR2 sequences are SEHNR and FQNEAQ (reference sequence). The CDR3 DNA follows: TGTGCCAGCAGCTTAGGACGGACTTACGAGCAGTACTTC. This sequence encodes CASSLGRTYEQYF. Using reference TRBV7-9 and TRBJ2-7 for the parts outside the CDR3, the full variable domain is DTGVSQNPRHKITKRGQNVTFRCDPISEHNRLYWYRQTLGQGPEFLTYFQNEAQLEKSRLLSDRFSAERPKGSFSTLEIQRTEQGDSAMYLCASSLGRTYEQYFGPGTRLTVT.

As for this clone: Other DNA sequences in the same sample also yield this CDR3. The chain joins TRBV9 to TRBJ1-3; D gene unclear. CDR3 length: 13 residues. Trimming cost V 2 bases and J 4 bases, with 7 bases left between them. Germline V gene sequence: CDR1 SGDLS, CDR2 YYNGEE. For the CDR3, the DNA is TGTGCCAGCAGCGTCCCCTCCGGAAACACCATATATTTT. This encodes CASSVPSGNTIYF.

This clone appeared a single time. The chain recombines TRBV28 with TRBJ1-1; perhaps TRBD1 as D (5 bases). Trimming left V 6 bases short and J 0 bases short, with 20 bases between. This CDR3 comprises 17 residues. Germline assignment: CDR1 MDHEN and CDR2 SYDVKM. The CDR3 nucleotides are TGTGCCAGCAGCACTCTCCGGGACGGCGACATGAACACTGAAGCTTTCTTT. As protein: CASSTLRDGDMNTEAFF.

The chain couples TRBV5-6 to TRBJ2-7; 7 bases match TRBD1. V was pared by 4 bases and J by 5 bases, with 9 bases of the junction left unmatched. The V gene's germline CDR1 is SGHDT and CDR2 YYEEEE. The CDR3 covers 14 residues. The CDR3 loop reads CASSGRQGRDEQYF. The CDR3 DNA sequence: TGTGCCAGCAGCGGCAGACAGGGAAGGGACGAGCAGTACTTC.

V is TRBV9 and J is TRBJ1-3; perhaps TRBD1 as D (6 bases). Germline V CDR1 and CDR2: SGDLS, YYNGEE. V lost 4 bases and J 0 bases, leaving 11 bases between the germline ends. CDR3 length equals 15 residues. The CDR3 is CASSQDRLSGNTIYF. CDR3 bases: TGTGCCAGCAGCCAAGACAGGCTCTCTGGAAACACCATATATTTT. Based on the CDR3 plus reference TRBV9 and TRBJ1-3, the full variable domain is DSGVTQTPKHLITATGQRVTLRCSPRSGDLSVYWYQQSLDQGLQFLIQYYNGEERAKGNILERFSAQQFPDLHSELNLSSLELGDSALYFCASSQDRLSGNTIYFGEGSWLTVV.

The chain carries TRBV6-1 and TRBJ1-2; no clear D. From germline, CDR1 is MNHNS and CDR2 SASEGT. V was pared by 4 bases and J by 4 bases, with 13 bases between. The CDR3 totals 14 residues. In nucleotides, the CDR3 is TGTGCCAGCAGTGGGGAGGGCGCTTCCTATGGCTACACCTTC. Translation: CASSGEGASYGYTF.

The V and J genes are TRBV29-1 and TRBJ2-1, with D perhaps TRBD1 (7 bases). With 4 bases removed from V and 6 bases from J, the gap between germline ends came to 13 bases. CDR3 size: 13 residues. Germline CDR1 reads SQVTM; CDR2 reads ANQGSEA. The CDR3 loop is CSVADREVNEQFF. As DNA, the CDR3 is TGCAGCGTTGCCGACAGGGAGGTCAATGAGCAGTTCTTC.

V and J are TRBV2 and TRBJ2-5; 8 bases align to TRBD1. The V gene end was trimmed by 4 bases and the J gene end by 1 base; junction bases not matched to a gene: 5. The CDR3 is made up of 15 amino acids. Germline V CDR1 and CDR2: SNHLY, FYNNEI. The CDR3 bases are TGTGCCAGCAGTGTCTACAGGGGGAGCCAAGAGACCCAGTACTTC. Translated: CASSVYRGSQETQYF.

The rearrangement links TRBV2 to TRBJ2-2, with 15 bases aligning to TRBD2. This CDR3 is built from 17 residues. Germline-derived CDR1 and CDR2 are SNHLY and FYNNEI. After removal of 6 bases from V and 6 bases from J, the junction contained 8 bases not matched to a gene. This CDR3 reads CASSLGLAGGGAGELFF. CDR3 DNA sequence: TGTGCCAGCAGCCTGGGACTAGCGGGGGGTGGAGCCGGGGAGCTGTTTTTT. Full variable domain (outside the CDR3, taken from reference TRBV2 and TRBJ2-2): EPEVTQTPSHQVTQMGQEVILRCVPISNHLYFYWYRQILGQKVEFLVSFYNNEISEKSEIFDDQFSVERPDGSNFTLKIRSTKLEDSAMYFCASSLGLAGGGAGELFFGEGSRLTVL.

The V call is TRBV28, the J call TRBJ2-3; no definite D call. The germline CDR1 and CDR2 sequences are MDHEN and SYDVKM. V lost 1 base and J lost 1, with 15 bases in between. This CDR3 region has 17 residues. Here the CDR3 DNA reads TGTGCCAGCAGTTTATCGAAAGCGAGAAGGGGCACAGATACGCAGTATTTT. As protein: CASSLSKARRGTDTQYF.

There are a few counts of this clone. The chain uses TRBV5-1 and TRBJ2-5, with TRBD1 matching 9 bases. The CDR3 runs to 14 residues. The V and J ends lost 3 bases and 3 bases, in that order; junction bases with no gene match: 3. Looked up from germline, CDR1 is SGHRS and CDR2 is YFSETQ. The DNA for the CDR3 is TGCGCCAGCAGCTCGGGACAGGGAGAAGAGACCCAGTACTTC. This translates into CASSSGQGEETQYF.

This sequence joins TRBV27 and TRBJ2-3, with D possibly being TRBD2 (5 bases). Trimming took off 10 bases at V and 2 bases at J, with 22 bases between the two ends. This CDR3 is 16 amino acids long. CDR1 is MNHEY and CDR2 is SMNVEV in the germline V gene (reference sequence). CDR3 protein: CATSPLSGIVTDTQYF. The CDR3 nucleotides read TGTGCCACCTCCCCCTTATCCGGGATAGTCACAGATACGCAGTATTTT.

As DNA, the CDR3 is TGCGCCAGCAGCTTGGGACTAGCCGGAGGAGGAGAGCAGTTCTTC. Translation gives CASSLGLAGGGEQFF. J is TRBJ2-1 and V is TRBV4-3; 9 bases align to TRBD2. The CDR3 spans 15 residues. The germline V gene has CDR1 LGHNA and CDR2 YSLEER. V dropped 5 bases and J dropped 10; count of bases not matched to a gene: 12.

The chain links TRBV13 to TRBJ2-7, with D tentatively TRBD2 (5 bases). The CDR3 is made up of 13 amino acids. V was shortened by 4 bases and J by 7 bases, with 14 bases between the two germline ends. CDR1 is PRHDT, CDR2 FYEKMQ, per germline (reference sequence). CDR3 protein: CASSSQESGEQYF. CDR3 bases: TGTGCCAGCAGCTCCCAGGAGTCGGGGGAGCAGTACTTC.